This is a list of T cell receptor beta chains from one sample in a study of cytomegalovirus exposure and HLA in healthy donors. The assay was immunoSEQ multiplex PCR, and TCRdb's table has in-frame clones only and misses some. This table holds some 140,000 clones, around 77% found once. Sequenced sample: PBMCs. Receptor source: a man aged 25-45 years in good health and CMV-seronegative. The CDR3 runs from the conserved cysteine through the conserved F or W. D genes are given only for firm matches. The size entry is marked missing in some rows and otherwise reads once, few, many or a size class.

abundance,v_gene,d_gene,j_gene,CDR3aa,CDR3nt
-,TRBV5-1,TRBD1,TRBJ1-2,CASSYGQGAGGYTF,TGCGCCAGCAGCTACGGACAGGGGGCGGGTGGCTACACCTTC
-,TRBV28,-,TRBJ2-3,CASSFGRVTDTQYF,TGTGCCAGCAGTTTTGGGCGTGTGACAGATACGCAGTATTTT
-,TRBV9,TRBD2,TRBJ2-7,CASSGLAGGPSYEQYF,TGTGCCAGCAGCGGCCTAGCGGGAGGGCCGTCCTACGAGCAGTACTTC
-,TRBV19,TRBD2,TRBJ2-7,CASSITREGGEQYF,TGTGCCAGTAGTATAACGAGGGAGGGTGGCGAGCAGTACTTC
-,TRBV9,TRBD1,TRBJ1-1,CASSVHKDRGNTEAFF,TGTGCCAGCAGCGTCCACAAGGACAGGGGAAACACTGAAGCTTTCTTT
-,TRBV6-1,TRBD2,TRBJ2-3,CASSEAPGLADSTDTQYF,TGTGCCAGCAGTGAAGCTCCGGGACTAGCGGACAGCACAGATACGCAGTATTTT
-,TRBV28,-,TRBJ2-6,CASSSTLLSGANVLTF,TGTGCCAGCAGTTCGACACTTTTGTCTGGGGCCAACGTCCTGACTTTC
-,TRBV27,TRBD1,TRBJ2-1,CASSLRGQGNEQFF,TGTGCCAGCAGTTTGCGGGGACAGGGCAATGAGCAGTTCTTC
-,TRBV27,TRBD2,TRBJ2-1,CASSPGLTPYNEQFF,TGTGCCAGCAGCCCGGGACTAACCCCCTACAATGAGCAGTTCTTC
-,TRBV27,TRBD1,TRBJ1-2,CASSLYGTADYGYTF,TGTGCCAGCAGTTTATACGGGACAGCCGACTATGGCTACACCTTC
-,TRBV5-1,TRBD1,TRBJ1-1,CASSRIGTGGRNTEAFF,TGCGCCAGCAGCCGTATAGGGACAGGGGGCCGGAACACTGAAGCTTTCTTT
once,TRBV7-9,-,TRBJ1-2,CASSLSVGRANYGYTF,TGTGCCAGCAGCCTCAGCGTAGGTAGAGCTAACTATGGCTACACCTTC
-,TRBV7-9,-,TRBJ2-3,CASSLSAGPTDTQYF,TGTGCCAGCAGCTTAAGCGCCGGTCCCACAGATACGCAGTATTTT
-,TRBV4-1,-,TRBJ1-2,CASRLGTNYGYTF,TGCGCCAGCAGATTGGGCACGAACTATGGCTACACCTTC
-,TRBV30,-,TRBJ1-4,CACSRGAEEKLFF,TGTGCCTGTAGCAGGGGCGCAGAAGAAAAACTGTTTTTT
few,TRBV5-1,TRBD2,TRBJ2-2,CASSSAGTRNTGELFF,TGCGCCAGCAGCTCAGCCGGGACTAGGAACACCGGGGAGCTGTTTTTT
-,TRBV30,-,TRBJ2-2,CAWSAQGVGNTGELFF,TGTGCCTGGAGCGCTCAAGGGGTGGGGAACACCGGGGAGCTGTTTTTT
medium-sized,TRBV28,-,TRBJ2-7,CASSPHYEQYF,TGTGCCAGCAGCCCACACTACGAGCAGTACTTC
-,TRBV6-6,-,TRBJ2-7,CASTQGAYEQYF,TGTGCCAGCACTCAGGGTGCCTACGAGCAGTACTTC
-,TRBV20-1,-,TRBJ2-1,CSASIVDEQFF,TGCAGTGCTAGTATCGTAGATGAGCAGTTCTTC
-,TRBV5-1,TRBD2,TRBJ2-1,CASSSRELSYNEQFF,TGCGCCAGCAGCTCGCGGGAGCTCTCCTACAATGAGCAGTTCTTC
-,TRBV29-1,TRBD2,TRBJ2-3,CSVAGTSGRAGLQYF,TGCAGCGTCGCCGGGACTAGCGGGAGGGCCGGCCTCCAGTATTTT
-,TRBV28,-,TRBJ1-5,CASSPGLNQPQHF,TGTGCCAGCAGTCCGGGACTCAATCAGCCCCAGCATTTT
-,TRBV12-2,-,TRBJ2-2,CASRLAQGDGTGELFF,TGTGCAAGTCGCTTAGCACAGGGCGATGGCACCGGGGAGCTGTTTTTT
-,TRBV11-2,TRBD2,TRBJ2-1,CASSARPQVSGRVLEQFF,TGTGCCAGCAGCGCTCGCCCCCAGGTCAGCGGGAGGGTACTAGAGCAGTTCTTC
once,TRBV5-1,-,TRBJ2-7,CASSLDPGPYEQYF,TGCGCCAGCAGCTTGGATCCAGGGCCTTACGAGCAGTACTTC
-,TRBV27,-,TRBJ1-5,CASGTTGQVPQHF,TGTGCCAGCGGTACAACAGGTCAGGTGCCCCAGCATTTT
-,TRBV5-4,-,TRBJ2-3,CASSLVAGSADTQYF,TGTGCCAGCAGCTTGGTCGCAGGGTCGGCAGATACGCAGTATTTT
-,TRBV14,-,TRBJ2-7,CASSLPGFGEQYF,TGTGCCAGCAGCCTGCCGGGGTTCGGCGAGCAGTACTTC
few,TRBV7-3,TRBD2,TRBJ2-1,CASSPLAVSSYNEQFF,TGTGCCAGCAGCCCACTAGCGGTCAGCTCCTACAATGAGCAGTTCTTC
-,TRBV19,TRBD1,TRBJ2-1,CATGTGGHHLNEQFF,TGTGCCACAGGGACAGGGGGCCACCATTTGAATGAGCAGTTCTTC
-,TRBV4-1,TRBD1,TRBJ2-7,CASSLGTGGLYEQYF,TGCGCCAGCAGCCTTGGGACAGGGGGTTTATACGAGCAGTACTTC
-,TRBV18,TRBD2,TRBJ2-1,CASSPPTGGRYNEQFF,TGTGCCAGCTCACCACCAACGGGAGGGCGCTACAATGAGCAGTTCTTC
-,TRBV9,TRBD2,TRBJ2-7,CEGARPSGSGEQYF,TGTGAGGGCGCGAGGCCGAGCGGGAGCGGGGAGCAGTACTTC
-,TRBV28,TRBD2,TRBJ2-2,CASSPPVRGTGELFF,TGTGCCAGCAGTCCCCCAGTGCGGGGGACCGGGGAGCTGTTTTTT
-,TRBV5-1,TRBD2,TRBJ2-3,CASSGGTSGGGTDTQYF,TGCGCCAGCAGCGGAGGGACTAGCGGGGGGGGCACAGATACGCAGTATTTT
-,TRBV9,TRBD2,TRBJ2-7,CASSDSGASSYEQYF,TGTGCCAGCAGCGATAGCGGGGCTAGCTCCTACGAGCAGTACTTC
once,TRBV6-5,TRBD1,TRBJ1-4,CASSYAPGQGNEKLFF,TGTGCCAGCAGTTACGCACCGGGACAGGGTAATGAAAAACTGTTTTTT
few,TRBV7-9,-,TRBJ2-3,CASSLVRRSTDTQYF,TGTGCCAGCAGCTTGGTACGTAGAAGCACAGATACGCAGTATTTT
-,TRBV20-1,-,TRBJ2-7,CSARDQYEQYF,TGCAGTGCTAGAGATCAATACGAGCAGTACTTC
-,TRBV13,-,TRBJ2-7,CASSLAQRAPYEQYF,TGTGCCAGCAGCTTAGCCCAGCGGGCTCCCTACGAGCAGTACTTC
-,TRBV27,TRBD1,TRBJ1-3,CASRDRENSGNTIYF,TGTGCCAGCAGGGACAGGGAAAACTCTGGAAACACCATATATTTT
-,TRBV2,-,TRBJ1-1,CASSELLTGNTEAFF,TGTGCCAGCAGTGAGTTGTTGACGGGGAACACTGAAGCTTTCTTT
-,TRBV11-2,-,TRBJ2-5,CASSVSQETQYF,TGTGCCAGCAGCGTATCCCAAGAGACCCAGTACTTC
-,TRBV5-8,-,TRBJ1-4,CASSLEQLNEKLFF,TGTGCCAGCAGCTTGGAACAGCTTAATGAAAAACTGTTTTTT
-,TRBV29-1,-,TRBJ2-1,CSVRLISSYNEQFF,TGCAGCGTTCGACTAATCAGCTCCTACAATGAGCAGTTCTTC
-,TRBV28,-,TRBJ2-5,CASSQQPETQYF,TGTGCCAGCAGCCAACAACCTGAGACCCAGTACTTC
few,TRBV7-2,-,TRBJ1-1,CASRSQGWGTEAFF,TGTGCCAGCAGATCACAGGGTTGGGGCACTGAAGCTTTCTTT
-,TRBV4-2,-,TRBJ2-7,CASSLRDGPYEQYF,TGTGCCAGCAGCCTGCGGGACGGTCCCTACGAGCAGTACTTC
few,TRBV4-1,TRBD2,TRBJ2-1,CASSLRLAHNEQFF,TGCGCCAGCAGCCTTCGACTAGCTCACAATGAGCAGTTCTTC
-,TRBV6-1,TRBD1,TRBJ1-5,CASRPDRDGNQPQHF,TGTGCCAGCAGACCGGACAGGGATGGCAATCAGCCCCAGCATTTT
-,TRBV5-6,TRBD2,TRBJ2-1,CASSLGSGRGGQFF,TGTGCCAGCAGCTTGGGGAGCGGGAGGGGGGGGCAGTTCTTC
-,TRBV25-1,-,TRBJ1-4,CASSDPVAGGNEKLFF,TGTGCCAGCAGTGACCCCGTTGCGGGCGGAAATGAAAAACTGTTTTTT
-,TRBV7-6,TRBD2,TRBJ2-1,CASSLAGGLAGYNEQFF,TGTGCCAGCAGCTTAGCGGGCGGACTAGCGGGCTACAATGAGCAGTTCTTC